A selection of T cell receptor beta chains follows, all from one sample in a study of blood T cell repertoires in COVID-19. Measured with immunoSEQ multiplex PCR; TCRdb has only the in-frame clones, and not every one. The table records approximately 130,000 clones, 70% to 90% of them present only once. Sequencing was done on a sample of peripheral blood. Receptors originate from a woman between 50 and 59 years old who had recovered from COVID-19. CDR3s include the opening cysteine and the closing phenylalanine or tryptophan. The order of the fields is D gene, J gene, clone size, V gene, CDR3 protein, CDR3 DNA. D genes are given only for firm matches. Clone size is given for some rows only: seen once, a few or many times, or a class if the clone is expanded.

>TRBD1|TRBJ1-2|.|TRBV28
CASSPDRGLHGYTF
TGTGCCAGCAGTCCAGACAGGGGGCTGCATGGCTACACCTTC
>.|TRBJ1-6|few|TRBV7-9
CASTPGQGLSPLHF
TGTGCCAGCACCCCAGGGCAGGGCCTCTCACCCCTCCACTTT
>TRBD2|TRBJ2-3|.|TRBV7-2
CASSVQLAGFADTQYF
TGTGCCAGCAGCGTCCAACTAGCGGGATTCGCAGATACGCAGTATTTT
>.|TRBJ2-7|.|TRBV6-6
CASSYPSSGSYEQYF
TGTGCCAGCAGTTACCCCTCCTCGGGGTCCTACGAGCAGTACTTC
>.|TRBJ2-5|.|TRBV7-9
CASTAGMVEGQETQYF
TGTGCCAGCACAGCAGGGATGGTGGAGGGTCAAGAGACCCAGTACTTC
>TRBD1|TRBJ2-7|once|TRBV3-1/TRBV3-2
CASSQGGTGEFGQYF
TGTGCCAGCAGCCAAGGCGGGACAGGGGAGTTCGGGCAGTACTTC
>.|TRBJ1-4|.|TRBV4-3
CASSQDRQGRGNEKLFF
TGCGCCAGCAGCCAAGATCGTCAGGGCAGGGGAAACGAAAAACTGTTTTTT
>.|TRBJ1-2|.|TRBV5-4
CASTSGDGYTF
TGTGCCAGCACGTCAGGGGACGGCTACACCTTC
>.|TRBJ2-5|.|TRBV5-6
CASSFQGYETQYF
TGTGCCAGCAGCTTCCAGGGCTACGAGACCCAGTACTTC
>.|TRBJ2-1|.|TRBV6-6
CASSYSGRGNEQFF
TGTGCCAGCAGTTACAGCGGCAGGGGAAATGAGCAGTTCTTC
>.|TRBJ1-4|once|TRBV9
CASSPWRGTNEKLFF
TGTGCCAGCAGCCCGTGGAGGGGAACTAATGAAAAACTGTTTTTT
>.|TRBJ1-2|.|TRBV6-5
CASTLRGYGYTF
TGTGCCAGCACGCTTCGGGGCTATGGCTACACCTTC
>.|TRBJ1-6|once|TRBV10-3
CAISEGQPDNSPLHF
TGTGCCATCAGTGAGGGGCAGCCTGATAATTCACCCCTCCACTTT
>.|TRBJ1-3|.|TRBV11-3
CASSLNPGSGNTIYF
TGTGCCAGCAGCTTAAATCCGGGATCTGGAAACACCATATATTTT
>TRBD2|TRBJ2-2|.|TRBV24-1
CATSDLSFGGRAGELFF
TGTGCCACCAGTGATTTATCATTTGGCGGGAGGGCCGGGGAGCTGTTTTTT
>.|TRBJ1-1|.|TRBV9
CASSVIQVNTEAFF
TGTGCCAGCAGCGTAATCCAGGTGAACACTGAAGCTTTCTTT
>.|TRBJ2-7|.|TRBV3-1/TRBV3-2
CASSQEGPVPSYEQYF
TGTGCCAGCAGCCAGGAGGGTCCCGTCCCATCCTACGAGCAGTACTTC
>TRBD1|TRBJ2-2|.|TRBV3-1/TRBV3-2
CASSRVTTGANTGELFF
TGTGCCAGCAGCCGGGTGACGACAGGGGCTAACACCGGGGAGCTGTTTTTT
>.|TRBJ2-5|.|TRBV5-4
CASSLHAGVGETQYF
TGTGCCAGCAGCTTGCATGCAGGGGTGGGGGAGACCCAGTACTTC
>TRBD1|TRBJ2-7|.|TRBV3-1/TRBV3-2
CASSQGQGYEQYF
TGTGCCAGCAGCCAGGGACAGGGGTACGAGCAGTACTTC
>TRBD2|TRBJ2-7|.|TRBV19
CASSRIPILAINEQYF
TGTGCCAGTAGTCGCATACCCATACTAGCGATCAACGAGCAGTACTTC
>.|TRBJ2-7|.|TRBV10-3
CAISDSRDTATYEQYF
TGTGCCATCAGTGATTCACGGGACACGGCCACCTACGAGCAGTACTTC
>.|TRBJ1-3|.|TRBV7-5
CARSLGTSRGQGANTIYF
TGTGCCAGAAGCTTAGGTACTTCGAGGGGACAGGGGGCGAACACCATATATTTT
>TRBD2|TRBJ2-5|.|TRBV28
CASSLIAGAVETQYF
TGTGCCAGCAGTTTGATAGCGGGAGCTGTGGAGACCCAGTACTTC
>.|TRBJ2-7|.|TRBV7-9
CASSSEGQTYEQYF
TGTGCCAGCAGCTCAGAAGGACAGACCTACGAGCAGTACTTC
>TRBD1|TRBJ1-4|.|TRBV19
CASSIPGQFDEKLFF
TGTGCCAGTAGTATACCGGGACAGTTTGATGAAAAACTGTTTTTT
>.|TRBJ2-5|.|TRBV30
CAWSSLAGSGTQYF
TGTGCCTGGAGTTCCCTAGCTGGGTCCGGGACCCAGTACTTC
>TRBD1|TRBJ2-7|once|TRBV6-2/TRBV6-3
CASSYYGTGGEEQYF
TGTGCCAGCAGTTACTACGGGACAGGAGGGGAGGAGCAGTACTTC
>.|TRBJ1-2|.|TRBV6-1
CASSELPTPNYGYTF
TGTGCCAGCAGTGAATTGCCGACACCAAACTATGGCTACACCTTC
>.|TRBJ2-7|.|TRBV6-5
CASSYGPGSEQYF
TGTGCCAGCAGCTACGGGCCCGGGAGCGAGCAGTACTTC
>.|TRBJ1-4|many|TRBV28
CASVRGQFNEKLFF
TGTGCCAGCGTCCGAGGGCAATTTAACGAAAAACTGTTTTTT
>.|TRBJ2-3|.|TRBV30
CAWSVGGSDTQYF
TGTGCCTGGAGTGTAGGCGGGTCAGATACGCAGTATTTT
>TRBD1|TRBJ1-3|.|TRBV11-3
CASSAIQGGGNTIYF
TGTGCCAGCAGCGCAATACAGGGGGGTGGAAACACCATATATTTT
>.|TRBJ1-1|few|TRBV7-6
CASSAITGSASTEAFF
TGTGCCAGCAGCGCAATCACAGGGTCTGCGAGCACTGAAGCTTTCTTT
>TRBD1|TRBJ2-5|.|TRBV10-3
CAISASGTGQETQYF
TGTGCCATCAGTGCGTCCGGGACAGGGCAAGAGACCCAGTACTTC
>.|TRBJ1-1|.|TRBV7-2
CASSLNRDLYTEAFF
TGTGCCAGCAGCTTAAACAGGGATCTGTACACTGAAGCTTTCTTT
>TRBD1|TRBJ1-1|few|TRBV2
CASRPDRGTEAFF
TGTGCCAGCAGACCCGACAGGGGGACTGAAGCTTTCTTT
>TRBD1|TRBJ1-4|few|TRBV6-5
CASSSQGPPNEKLFF
TGTGCCAGCAGTTCACAGGGGCCTCCTAATGAAAAACTGTTTTTT
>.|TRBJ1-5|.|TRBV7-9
CASSLAGGPNQPQHF
TGTGCCAGCAGCTTAGCCGGCGGCCCCAATCAGCCCCAGCATTTT
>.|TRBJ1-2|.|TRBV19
CASSPARVLYGYTF
TGTGCCAGTAGTCCCGCTCGGGTCCTCTATGGCTACACCTTC
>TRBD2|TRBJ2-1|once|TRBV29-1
CSARTELAVYYNEQFF
TGCAGCGCACGGACCGAACTAGCGGTTTACTACAATGAGCAGTTCTTC
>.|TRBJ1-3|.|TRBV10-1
CARGHSGNTIYF
TGCGCCAGAGGACACTCTGGAAACACCATATATTTT
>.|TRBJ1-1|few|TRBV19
CASSPRRTEAFF
TGTGCCAGTAGCCCAAGGAGGACTGAAGCTTTCTTT
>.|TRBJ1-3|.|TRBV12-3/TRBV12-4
CASSLGGRNTIYF
TGTGCCAGCAGTCTAGGGGGGCGGAACACCATATATTTT
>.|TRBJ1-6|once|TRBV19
CASKPTAVVSPLHF
TGTGCCAGTAAGCCTACAGCAGTCGTCTCACCCCTCCACTTT
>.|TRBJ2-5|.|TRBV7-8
CASSLALAELQETQYF
TGTGCCAGCAGCTTAGCGTTAGCGGAGCTGCAAGAGACCCAGTACTTC
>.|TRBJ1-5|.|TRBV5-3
CARTCPRTNQPQHF
TGTGCCAGAACCTGCCCGCGTACCAATCAGCCCCAGCATTTT
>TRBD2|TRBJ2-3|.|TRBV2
CASSERPLAGEGDTQYF
TGTGCCAGCAGTGAAAGGCCCCTAGCGGGAGAGGGAGATACGCAGTATTTT
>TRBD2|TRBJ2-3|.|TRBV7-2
CASSPDSGGITDTQYF
TGTGCCAGCAGTCCCGACAGCGGGGGGATCACAGATACGCAGTATTTT
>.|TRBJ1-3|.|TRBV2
CASSATGPGSGNTIYF
TGTGCCAGCAGCGCTACAGGGCCGGGCTCTGGAAACACCATATATTTT
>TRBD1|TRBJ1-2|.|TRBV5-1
CASTGQGTDGYTF
TGCGCCAGCACAGGACAGGGAACCGATGGCTACACCTTC
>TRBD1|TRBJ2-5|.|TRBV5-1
CASSLLGTDQETQYF
TGCGCCAGCAGCTTATTAGGGACAGACCAAGAGACCCAGTACTTC
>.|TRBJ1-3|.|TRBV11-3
CASSLTGDTIYF
TGTGCCAGCAGCTTAACCGGAGACACCATATATTTT
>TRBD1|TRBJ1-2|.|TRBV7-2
CASSLTTGGIYGYTF
TGTGCCAGCAGCTTGACGACAGGGGGGATCTATGGCTACACCTTC
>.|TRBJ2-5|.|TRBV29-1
CSVVRGQETQYF
TGCAGCGTTGTGAGGGGGCAAGAGACCCAGTACTTC
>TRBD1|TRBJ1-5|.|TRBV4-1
CASSQTGDSNQPQHF
TGCGCCAGCAGCCAAACAGGGGATAGCAATCAGCCCCAGCATTTT
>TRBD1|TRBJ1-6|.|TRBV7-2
CASSLAPGTGDSPLHF
TGTGCCAGCAGCTTAGCCCCAGGGACAGGGGATTCACCCCTCCACTTT
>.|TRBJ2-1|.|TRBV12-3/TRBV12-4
CASSLNRVNEQFF
TGTGCCAGCAGTCTGAACAGGGTCAATGAGCAGTTCTTC
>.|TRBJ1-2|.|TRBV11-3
CASSLGLTAHGYTF
TGTGCCAGCAGCTTAGGGTTGACAGCGCATGGCTACACCTTC
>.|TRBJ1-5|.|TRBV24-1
CATSWHLRSGNQPQHF
TGTGCCACCAGTTGGCACCTGAGGAGTGGCAATCAGCCCCAGCATTTT